These T cell receptor beta chains were read from a single sample in a study of breast tumors, draining lymph nodes, adjacent tissues. One entry per CDR3 protein results from TCRdb running MiXCR on the multiplex PCR reads. This table holds some 85,000 distinct CDR3 sequences, approximately 29% found once. The specimen sequenced was axillary lymph node tissue. The source is a female donor with breast cancer. Some clones in this sample may be carry-over from other donors' samples. CDR3s include the opening cysteine and the closing phenylalanine or tryptophan.

J	V	CDR3
TRBJ1-1	TRBV11-2	CASSSGTGIDTEAFF
TRBJ1-5	TRBV30	CAWSVGGGTGNQPQHF
TRBJ2-7	TRBV10-3	CAISARDHEQYF
TRBJ2-3	TRBV7-9	CASSIGSGTSGADTQYF
TRBJ2-5	TRBV30	CAWSVHSETQYF
TRBJ2-3	TRBV5-1	CASSSGLAGGPTDTQYF
TRBJ2-7	TRBV27	CASSHNRVSYEQYF
TRBJ2-3	TRBV7-6	CASSSMWGRQYF
TRBJ2-2	TRBV5-8	CASSSRGSGRRTGELFF
TRBJ2-1	TRBV7-2	CASSLEGTSGMGEQFF
TRBJ1-1	TRBV19	CASSSTGGNTEAFF
TRBJ2-2	TRBV9	CASSAGTGAPGELFF
TRBJ2-7	TRBV10-3	CAISESTSGNPHEQYF
TRBJ1-2	TRBV30	CAWSVSRTGGGYGYTF
TRBJ2-3	TRBV6-6	CASSHSYAGADTQYF
TRBJ2-5	TRBV5-4	CASSLVPTETQYF
TRBJ2-2	TRBV10-1	CASSEKASTGELFF
TRBJ2-3	TRBV7-3	CASSLMAGTRGTDTQYF
TRBJ1-5	TRBV4-1	CASRLLHGDQPQHF
TRBJ2-7	TRBV5-1	CASSLGGQGVDAYEQYF
TRBJ2-7	TRBV5-1	CASSLVGGDDEQYF
TRBJ2-5	TRBV30	CAWIRGMETQYF
TRBJ2-1	TRBV18	CASSPQPSGSSYNEQFF
TRBJ2-7	TRBV6-1	CASNPGWQAYEQYF
TRBJ2-5	TRBV7-6	CASSSATGGRETQYF
TRBJ1-6	TRBV19	CASMGGSSYNSPLHF
TRBJ1-5	TRBV28	CASSSLTGALATQPQHF
TRBJ1-1	TRBV7-9	CASSLASGGQGNTEAFF
TRBJ1-2	TRBV19	CASNNGGFGYTF
TRBJ2-7	TRBV20-1	CSARPGHYSSYEQYF
TRBJ1-5	TRBV7-6	CARRGTGGTNQPQHF
TRBJ2-1	TRBV6-2/TRBV6-3	CASSYSPSGGLYNEQFF
TRBJ2-4	TRBV5-8	CASSLAPGLAGSAKNIQYF
TRBJ2-1	TRBV7-3	CASSPRTPQSSYNEQFF
TRBJ1-3	TRBV7-2	CASSSSTGVNGDTIHF
TRBJ2-2	TRBV27	CASSSPRTGSNTGELFF
TRBJ2-2	TRBV6-6	CASTRQASYEQYFGPGTRELFF
TRBJ2-1	TRBV7-3	CASSFTGSGNEQFF
TRBJ2-7	TRBV20-1	CSAAAGGYEQYF
TRBJ1-5	TRBV7-8	CASSSGALSDSNQPQHF
TRBJ2-1	TRBV7-2	CASSFGLAGMNEQFF
TRBJ2-2	TRBV18	CASSRGSGPNTGELFF
TRBJ2-1	TRBV6-5	CASTRRHEQFF
TRBJ2-7	TRBV11-3	CASILTGTGVEQYF
TRBJ1-1	TRBV29-1	CSVVGRRNTEAFF
TRBJ1-2	TRBV6-5	CASSHRRNSGGYTF
TRBJ1-2	TRBV7-9	CASSLVTGGDYGYPF
TRBJ1-6	TRBV10-2	CASRGGQGGNSPLHF
TRBJ2-1	TRBV12-3/TRBV12-4	CASSESGGGNEQFF
TRBJ2-7	TRBV20-1	CSVAGTSLEQYF